The 22 T cell receptor beta chains presented below share a single source sample, sequenced in a study of identifying expanded T cells in peripheral blood. Profiled with immunoSEQ multiplex PCR; TCRdb holds only in-frame clones, not every one. This sample yields about 85,000 clones, of which approximately 90% are seen a single time; around 17% belongs to the top ten. Material for sequencing was blood. The receptors come from a person aged 18 to 70 in good health.

The chain has TRBV21-1 and TRBJ1-2. TRBV21-1 is a known pseudogene. The CDR3 contains 12 residues. Here the CDR3 reads CASSKVEGGYTF. In DNA, the CDR3 is TGTGCCAGCAGCAAAGTCGAGGGTGGCTACACCTTC.

V usage is TRBV6-5 and J usage is TRBJ2-1; no firm D call. This CDR3 has 15 residues. Germline V gene lookup returns CDR1 MNHEY and CDR2 SVGAGI. V was clipped by 6 bases and J by 2 bases, with 14 bases between them. CDR3 loop: CASRPTAGPYNEQFF. CDR3 bases: TGTGCCAGCAGACCGACGGCCGGGCCCTACAATGAGCAGTTCTTC.

The chain has TRBV15 and TRBJ1-2; 7 nucleotides agree with TRBD1. CDR1 and CDR2 from the germline V gene are LNHNV and YYDKDF (reference sequence). The CDR3 spans 19 residues. V was pared by 0 bases and J by 0 bases, with 13 bases of the junction left unmatched. CDR3 loop: CATSREGTTGALANYGYTF. DNA of the CDR3: TGTGCCACCAGCAGAGAGGGTACCACAGGGGCGCTAGCTAACTATGGCTACACCTTC.

The chain links TRBV5-4 to TRBJ2-7, with D possibly matching TRBD2 (6 bases). Per the germline V gene, CDR1 is SGHNT and CDR2 is YYREEE (reference sequence). Trimming took 4 bases from V and 0 from J, leaving 14 bases between them. This CDR3 has 15 amino acids. The CDR3 loop is CASSTVGGASYEQYF. In DNA, the CDR3 is TGTGCCAGCAGCACGGTGGGGGGTGCCTCCTACGAGCAGTACTTC.

The chain couples TRBV7-6 to TRBJ1-4, with D maybe TRBD1 (6 bases). The CDR3 spans 14 residues. V lost 8 bases, J lost 4 bases, and 14 bases lay in between. Germline V gives CDR1 SGHVS, CDR2 FNYEAQ. The CDR3 spells CASATGAYNEKLFF. For the CDR3, the DNA is TGTGCCAGCGCCACGGGGGCGTATAATGAAAAACTGTTTTTT.

This sequence joins TRBV28 and TRBJ2-5; 9 bases map to TRBD1. Germline V gene lookup returns CDR1 MDHEN and CDR2 SYDVKM. V lost 6 bases to trimming and J lost 2 bases; unmatched junction nucleotides: 7. This CDR3 spans 15 amino acids. The CDR3 loop is CASSLSGQGQETQYF. The DNA of the CDR3 is TGTGCCAGCAGCCTCTCTGGACAGGGGCAAGAGACCCAGTACTTC. The full variable domain, completed using reference TRBV28 and TRBJ2-5, is DVKVTQSSRYLVKRTGEKVFLECVQDMDHENMFWYRQDPGLGLRLIYFSYDVKMKEKGDIPEGYSVSREKKERFSLILESASTNQTSMYLCASSLSGQGQETQYFGPGTRLLVL.

The chain couples TRBV21-1 to TRBJ1-2; the table's D call, TRBD1, has no DNA check behind it. TRBV21-1 corresponds to a pseudogene. The CDR3 consists of 16 residues. This CDR3 is CASSKGRDSPYYGYTF. As DNA, the CDR3 is TGTGCCAGCAGCAAAGGGCGGGACAGCCCGTACTATGGCTACACCTTC.

CDR3 nucleotides: TGTGCCAGCAGCGTAGGGGGAACCAACTATGGCTACACCTTC. As protein: CASSVGGTNYGYTF. This chain joins TRBV9 and TRBJ1-2; no clear D. The V gene's germline CDR1 is SGDLS and CDR2 YYNGEE. This CDR3 region has 14 residues. Trimming left V 0 bases short and J 2 bases short, with 8 bases between.

The chain combines TRBV5-1 with TRBJ1-3, with 8 bases that match TRBD1. The J segment lost 10 bases and the V segment lost 2 bases, leaving 2 bases of the junction unmatched. CDR3 length: 12 amino acids. Germline V gives CDR1 SGHRS, CDR2 YFSETQ. The CDR3 nucleotides read TGCGCCAGCAGCTTAGACAGGGGTACCATATATTTT. Protein sequence: CASSLDRGTIYF.

The rearrangement joins TRBV19 to TRBJ1-5; D ambiguous. V dropped 3 bases and J dropped 7 bases, with 16 bases sitting between them. CDR1 is LNHDA and CDR2 is SQIVND in the germline V gene (reference sequence). This CDR3 comprises 15 residues. The CDR3 sequence is CASSMGVGSGQPQHF. For the CDR3, the DNA is TGTGCCAGTAGTATGGGAGTAGGATCGGGGCAGCCCCAGCATTTT.

The chain uses TRBV4-1 and TRBJ1-2; D ambiguous. The CDR3 runs to 15 residues. V gave up 1 base and J gave up 8 bases, with 17 bases separating them. Germline lookup yields CDR1 MGHRA and CDR2 YSYEKL. CDR3 in amino acids: CASSQARVGTLGYTF. The CDR3 nucleotides read TGCGCCAGCAGCCAAGCGAGAGTGGGCACTTTGGGCTACACCTTC.

V and J are TRBV2 and TRBJ2-5; TRBD2 matches at 7 bases. CDR3 length: 15 amino acids. The J segment lost 4 bases and the V segment lost 8 bases, leaving 13 bases of the junction unmatched. Per the germline V gene, CDR1 is SNHLY and CDR2 is FYNNEI. Here the CDR3 reads CASGGVGSGLETQYF. Here the CDR3 DNA reads TGTGCCAGCGGTGGGGTTGGTAGCGGGCTAGAGACCCAGTACTTC.

The chain employs TRBV15 and TRBJ2-2; the match to TRBD1 covers 10 bases. J lost 7 bases, V lost 1 base, and 6 bases had no gene match. Germline V gene sequence: CDR1 LNHNV, CDR2 YYDKDF (reference sequence). The CDR3 is 16 amino acids. The CDR3: CATSRGGTGAVGELFF. DNA for the CDR3: TGTGCCACCAGCAGAGGAGGGACAGGGGCGGTCGGGGAGCTGTTTTTT.

This chain connects TRBV11-2 to TRBJ1-4; no reliable D call. Trimming cost V 3 bases and J 8 bases, with 13 bases left between them. This CDR3 spans 14 amino acids. The germline CDR1 and CDR2 sequences are SGHAT and FQNNGV. The chain's CDR3 is CASSLGLQREKLFF. CDR3 nucleotides: TGTGCCAGCAGCTTGGGCCTCCAGCGGGAAAAACTGTTTTTT.

This chain links TRBV27 with TRBJ1-1; D is perhaps TRBD1 (5 bases). Trimming cost V 6 bases and J 4 bases, with 12 bases left between them. This CDR3 is 13 amino acids long. Germline CDR1 reads MNHEY; CDR2 reads SMNVEV (reference sequence). The CDR3 is CASRIFRGTEAFF. Written as DNA, the CDR3 is TGTGCCAGCAGGATTTTTAGGGGCACTGAAGCTTTCTTT.

The chain links TRBV5-1 to TRBJ2-2; TRBD1 matches at 8 bases. This CDR3 contains 16 residues. The junction had 7 bases not matched to a gene; V was cut back by 0 bases and J by 6 bases. From germline, CDR1 is SGHRS and CDR2 YFSETQ. CDR3: CASSLAGGGFPGELFF. DNA for the CDR3: TGCGCCAGCAGCTTGGCAGGGGGCGGATTTCCCGGGGAGCTGTTTTTT.

This clone came up many times. The V gene is TRBV7-9, the J gene TRBJ1-5, with D hard to call. Per the germline V gene, CDR1 is SEHNR and CDR2 is FQNEAQ (reference sequence). The CDR3 consists of 14 residues. V lost 5 bases, J lost 7 bases, and 15 bases lay in between. The CDR3 here is CASSGSGFGQPQHF. The CDR3 DNA sequence: TGTGCCAGCAGCGGGTCAGGCTTCGGGCAGCCCCAGCATTTT.

This chain connects TRBV6-5 to TRBJ2-7; no firm D call. CDR3 length: 11 residues. With 5 bases removed from V and 4 bases from J, the gap between germline ends came to 6 bases. CDR1 is MNHEY and CDR2 is SVGAGI in the germline V gene. The chain's CDR3 is CASSNRYEQYF. DNA of the CDR3: TGTGCCAGCAGTAATCGTTACGAGCAGTACTTC.

This clone appeared once. V and J are TRBV5-6 and TRBJ1-1, with a possible D match to TRBD1 (5 bases). This CDR3 is 13 amino acids long. Germline values: CDR1 SGHDT, CDR2 YYEEEE. V was clipped by 6 bases and J by 11 bases, with 20 bases between them. The CDR3 loop reads CASTKGQALWAFF. CDR3 nucleotides: TGTGCCAGCACCAAGGGGCAGGCCTTGTGGGCTTTCTTT.

The V gene is TRBV5-1, the J gene TRBJ1-2; 12 positions agree with TRBD1. V trimming: 3 bases; J trimming: 4 bases; junction bases outside the gene matches: 7. The CDR3 contains 16 residues. Germline-derived CDR1 and CDR2 are SGHRS and YFSETQ. DNA of the CDR3: TGCGCCAGCAGCTCGAGGGGACAGGGGGCCCCCTATGGCTACACCTTC. This sequence encodes CASSSRGQGAPYGYTF.

The chain has TRBV5-5 and TRBJ2-3, with D perhaps matching TRBD1 (6 bases). The CDR3 has 13 residues. Trimming removed 2 bases at V and 3 bases at J, with 7 bases between. Germline loops: CDR1 SGHKS, CDR2 YYEKEE (reference sequence). CDR3 sequence reads: CASSLRGTDTQYF. The DNA of the CDR3 is TGTGCCAGCAGCTTAAGGGGGACAGATACGCAGTATTTT.

This clone was observed a single time. The rearrangement joins TRBV5-1 to TRBJ2-1; 11 nucleotides match TRBD2. Germline-derived CDR1 and CDR2 are SGHRS and YFSETQ. This CDR3 region has 15 residues. V was clipped by 1 base and J by 5 bases; unmatched bases: 2. The CDR3 loop is CASSLLSGGDNEQFF. Here the CDR3 DNA reads TGCGCCAGCAGCTTGCTTAGCGGGGGGGACAATGAGCAGTTCTTC. Variable domain in full (rest from reference TRBV5-1 and TRBJ2-1): KAGVTQTPRYLIKTRGQQVTLSCSPISGHRSVSWYQQTPGQGLQFLFEYFSETQRNKGNFPGRFSGRQFSNSRSEMNVSTLELGDSALYLCASSLLSGGDNEQFFGPGTRLTVL.